A selection of T cell receptor gamma chains follows, all from one sample in a study of γδ T cells in repeated Plasmodium falciparum infection. TCRdb reanalysed the multiplex PCR reads with CATT. In the table there are roughly 15,000 gamma-chain clones, roughly 1.7% of which are singletons. The specimen sequenced was gamma-delta T cells from blood. These receptors were obtained from a pool of human donors (malaria-infected and uninfected, not separated). CDR3s include the opening cysteine and the closing phenylalanine or tryptophan. Fields, in order: V gene, clone size, CDR3 length, CDR3 protein. The size field reads once, few, many, or a class for an expanded clone.

TRGV9 medium-sized 11 CALWESVKKLF
TRGV4 many 15 CATWDGLGSDWIKTF
TRGV2 many 15 CATWETRFYDYKKLF
TRGV5 medium-sized 15 CATWDRKSNYYKKLF
TRGV9 medium-sized 14 CALWEVRKDYKKLF
TRGV2 many 13 CATWDGPYYKKLF
TRGV2 medium-sized 12 CATWDGPYKKLF
TRGV9 medium-sized 11 CALWGGCRKLF
TRGV4 many 17 CATWDGPNHKFYYKKLF
TRGV3 many 16 CATWDRTYTTGWFKIF
TRGV4 medium-sized 14 CATWEYSSDWIKTF
TRGV2 many 12 CATWNSDWIKTF
TRGV4 many 13 CATWVMNYYKKLF
TRGV9 hyperexpanded 14 CALWEATNYYKKLF
TRGV9 medium-sized 14 CALWEVTKGYKKLF
TRGV9 medium-sized 19 CALWEGTKLQELGKKIKVF
TRGV3 many 14 CATWDRPRDWIKTF
TRGV9 large 16 CALWEVRELGKKIKVF
TRGV9 medium-sized 12 CALWRSRNKKLF
TRGV4 medium-sized 11 CATWAEYKKLF
TRGV8 medium-sized 12 CATWESDWIKTF
TRGV4 medium-sized 16 CATWDSSVEDYYKKLF
TRGV4 medium-sized 13 CATWDGHYCKKLF
TRGV9 medium-sized 12 CALWKDYYKKLF
TRGV5 medium-sized 14 CATWDRLAGWFKIF
TRGV4 medium-sized 12 CATWDGLYKKLF
TRGV4 medium-sized 16 CATWDPKRPDYYKKLF
TRGV9 large 16 CALWDLQELGKKIKVF
TRGV9 hyperexpanded 16 CALWEVEELGKKIKVF
TRGV9 large 16 CALWEKEVFDYYKKLF
TRGV9 medium-sized 14 CALWEYSEDYKKLF
TRGV9 many 16 CALWEVQDEGKKIKVF
TRGV9 medium-sized 14 CALWEVHGYYKKLF
TRGV3 large 17 CATWDRRGLLGYYKKLF
TRGV5 many 12 CATWGWDYKKLF
TRGV5 many 14 CATWDRQMNYKKLF
TRGV2 many 14 CATWDGRVSYKKLF
TRGV2 medium-sized 13 CATWDGVHYKKLF